This entry features one T cell receptor (beta chain) sequence. This sample is part of a study of response to subunit inactivated influenza vaccine. TCRdb recomputed calls from the RT-PCR reads with MiXCR, one row per CDR3 protein. This table holds roughly 650,000 distinct CDR3 sequences, about a sixth found once. V lost 0 bases, J lost 0 bases, and 9 bases lay in between. The CDR3 runs to 17 residues. The germline CDR1 and CDR2 sequences are MNHEY and SMNVEV (reference sequence). The chain uses TRBV27 and TRBJ2-6; TRBD1 or TRBD2 may be the D gene (5 bases each). The sample in question was PBMCs from blood, obtained 11 to 12 days after vaccination. This sequence originates from a man aged 45-65 years who received an inactivated influenza vaccine. CDR3 sequence reads: CASSLSGASSGANVLTF. The CDR3 bases are TGTGCCAGCAGTTTATCCGGGGCCAGCTCTGGGGCCAACGTCCTGACTTTC.